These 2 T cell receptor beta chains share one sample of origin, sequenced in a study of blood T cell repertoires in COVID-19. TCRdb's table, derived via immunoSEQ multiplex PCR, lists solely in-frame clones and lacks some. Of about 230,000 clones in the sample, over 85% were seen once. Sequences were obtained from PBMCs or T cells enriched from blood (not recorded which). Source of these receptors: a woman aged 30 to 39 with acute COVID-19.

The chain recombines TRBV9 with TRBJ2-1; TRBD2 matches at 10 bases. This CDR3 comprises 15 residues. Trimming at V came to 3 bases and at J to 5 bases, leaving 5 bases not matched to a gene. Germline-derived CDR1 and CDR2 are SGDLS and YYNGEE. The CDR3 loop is CASSASGGVNNEQFF. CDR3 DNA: TGTGCCAGCAGCGCAAGCGGGGGGGTCAACAATGAGCAGTTCTTC.

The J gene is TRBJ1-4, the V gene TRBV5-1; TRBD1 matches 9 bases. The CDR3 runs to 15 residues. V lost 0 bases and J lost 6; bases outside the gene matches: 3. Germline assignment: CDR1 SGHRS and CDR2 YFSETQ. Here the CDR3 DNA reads TGCGCCAGCAGCTTGGAAGGGACAGGGTATGAAAAACTGTTTTTT. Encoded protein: CASSLEGTGYEKLFF.